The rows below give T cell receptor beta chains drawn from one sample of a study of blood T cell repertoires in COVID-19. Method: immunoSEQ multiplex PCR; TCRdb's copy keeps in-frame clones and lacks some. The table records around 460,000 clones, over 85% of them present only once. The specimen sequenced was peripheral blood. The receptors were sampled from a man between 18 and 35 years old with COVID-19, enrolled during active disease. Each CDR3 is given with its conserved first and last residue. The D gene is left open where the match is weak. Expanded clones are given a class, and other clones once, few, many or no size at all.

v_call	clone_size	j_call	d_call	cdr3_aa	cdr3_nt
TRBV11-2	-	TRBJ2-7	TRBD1	CASSPTWTGEHEQYF	TGTGCCAGCAGCCCAACTTGGACAGGTGAACACGAGCAGTACTTC
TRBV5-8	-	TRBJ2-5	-	CASSSWTTTQYF	TGTGCCAGCAGCTCCTGGACTACAACCCAGTACTTC
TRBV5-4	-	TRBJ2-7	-	CASSFGQSDEQYF	TGTGCCAGCAGCTTTGGACAGAGCGACGAGCAGTACTTC
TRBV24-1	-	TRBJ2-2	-	CATSATAGGELFF	TGTGCCACCAGCGCTACGGCGGGGGGGGAGCTGTTTTTT
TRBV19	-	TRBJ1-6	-	CASSIPHSGVYNSPLHF	TGTGCCAGTAGTATACCCCACTCCGGGGTCTATAATTCACCCCTCCACTTT
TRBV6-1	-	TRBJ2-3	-	CASSDLSQVFRGPPTDTQYF	TGTGCCAGCAGTGATTTGTCTCAGGTGTTCAGGGGCCCCCCCACAGATACGCAGTATTTT
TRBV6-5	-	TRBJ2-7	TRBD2	CASRRTSGYEQYF	TGTGCCAGCAGGCGGACTAGCGGGTACGAGCAGTACTTC
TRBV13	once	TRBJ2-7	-	CASSLGQGFYEQYF	TGTGCCAGCAGCTTAGGTCAGGGTTTCTACGAGCAGTACTTC
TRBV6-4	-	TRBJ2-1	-	CASSDHQRSNEQFF	TGTGCCAGCAGTGATCACCAGCGTAGCAATGAGCAGTTCTTC
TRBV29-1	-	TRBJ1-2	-	CSVEGSGLGYTF	TGCAGCGTTGAAGGGTCAGGCTTAGGCTACACCTTC